Below, one T cell receptor (beta chain) is given with its context. The CDR3 is 15 amino acids. Trimming removed 4 bases from V and 6 bases from J, with 16 bases in between. CDR1 is SGHRS, CDR2 YFSETQ, per germline. This sample was taken from a study of blood T cell repertoires in COVID-19. Across the study: The United States, Italy and Spain supplied acute and convalescent COVID-19 samples. Sample material is recorded as cDNA or gDNA derived from T cells, B-cell-depleted T cells, or PBMCs.

Original processing methods: Estimated nucleated cell counts came from reference gene primer amplification. Method: immunoSEQ multiplex PCR; TCRdb's copy keeps in-frame clones and lacks some. V and J calls and clone size are given by that table; D and trimming were obtained from the DNA. The repertoire holds over 95,000 clones, with roughly 89% as singletons. The sequenced material came from peripheral blood. The gene calls are TRBV5-1 and TRBJ2-2, with D possibly being TRBD1 (6 bases). This TCR was sampled from a man in his 70s with active or convalescent COVID-19. CDR3 loop: CASSTDSQAPGELFF. The DNA for the CDR3 is TGCGCCAGCAGCACGGACAGCCAAGCGCCCGGGGAGCTGTTTTTT.